The T cell receptor (beta chain) under discussion was sequenced for a study of spatial heterogeneity in lung cancer. Study information: Sequencing consistently turned up more beta-chain sequences than alpha-chain sequences.

General observations from the study: Expanded intratumoral alpha and beta TCR counts tracked tumor mutation counts.

Time point described: sample taken at primary tumor resection. The study sequenced unsorted whole RNA from tumor, nontumor lung or frozen PBMC. A unique molecular identifier was carried by every single TCR cDNA molecule. MiXCR, run by TCRdb on the 5' RACE reads, gives a single entry per CDR3 protein. The sample yields some 9,500 distinct CDR3 sequences, roughly an eighth seen once. This clonotype was seen repeatedly, ten times or more. Antigen: not known. Sequencing was performed on lung tumor tissue, taken at surgery. This TCR was recovered from a male donor with early-stage non-small cell lung cancer.

CDR3 bases: TGTGCCAGCACCTTCTCCTACGAGCAGTACTTC. This codes for CASTFSYEQYF. The chain employs TRBV7-2 and TRBJ2-7; D is unclear. Germline CDR1 is SGHTA and CDR2 is FQGNSA. V was cut by 7 bases and J by 0 bases, with 4 bases left in between. CDR3 length equals 11 residues.